This passage covers 3 T cell receptor beta chains from one sample sequenced in a study of control samples from healthy donors and cancer patients. Profiled with immunoSEQ multiplex PCR; TCRdb holds only in-frame clones, not every one. This table holds about 30,000 clones, over 75% found once. The material sequenced was PBMCs. These receptors originate from a woman between 55 and 75 years old with head and neck cancer.

V gene TRBV4-1 combines with J gene TRBJ2-3, with D perhaps TRBD1 (6 bases). The CDR3 has 15 residues. The V gene lost 2 bases and the J gene lost 0 bases, with 9 bases spanning the gap. CDR1 is MGHRA and CDR2 is YSYEKL in the germline V gene. For the CDR3, the DNA is TGCGCCAGCAGCCAAACAGGGCCGAGCACAGATACGCAGTATTTT. It codes for CASSQTGPSTDTQYF.

The rearrangement uses TRBV4-3 and TRBJ2-7, with a tentative D call TRBD2 (6 bases). From germline, CDR1 is LGHNA and CDR2 YSLEER. The CDR3 has 15 residues. The V gene lost 1 base and the J gene lost 0 bases, with 10 bases spanning the gap. The CDR3 DNA reads as TGCGCCAGCAGCCAAGTCGCGGGGAGCTCCTACGAGCAGTACTTC. As protein: CASSQVAGSSYEQYF.

This clone was recorded only once. This chain joins TRBV9 and TRBJ1-1; D is unresolved. V was shortened by 0 bases and J by 0 bases, with 6 bases between the two germline ends. This CDR3 contains 14 residues. CDR1 is SGDLS, CDR2 YYNGEE, per germline. CDR3 region: CASSVEVMNTEAFF. CDR3 coding DNA: TGTGCCAGCAGCGTAGAAGTCATGAACACTGAAGCTTTCTTT.